The 19 T cell receptor beta chains below were found in one sample sequenced in a study of vaccination and CD4 T cells after COVID-19. What these receptors recognize is not known. At the Johns Hopkins FTIC core, DNA taken from cultured CD4+ T cells was sequenced by way of the Oncomine TCR Beta short-read assay. MiXCR, run by TCRdb on the PCR reads, gives a single entry per CDR3 protein. The table lists roughly 14,000 distinct CDR3 sequences, 50% to 75% of them singletons. Specified treatment: roughly 10-day PBMC culture with coronavirus spike peptide pools or control peptides (ViraFEST assay). Material for sequencing was CD4+ T cells from blood, cultured in vitro. The receptors were sampled from a human donor who had recovered from COVID-19.

This chain uses TRBV20-1 with TRBJ2-7; TRBD2 matches 10 bases. The junction had 12 bases not matched to a gene; V was cut back by 3 bases and J by 7 bases. Germline V lookup: CDR1 DFQATT, CDR2 SNEGSKA (reference sequence). The CDR3 sequence is 15 residues long. In nucleotides, the CDR3 is TGCAGTGCTAGCCAGGGTCTAGCGGGAGCGGAGGAGCAGTACTTC. Encoded protein: CSASQGLAGAEEQYF.

This chain connects TRBV24-1 to TRBJ2-3; D possibly corresponds to TRBD2 (5 bases). From germline, CDR1 is KGHDR and CDR2 SFDVKD. The CDR3 is 13 amino acids. Trimming cost V 3 bases and J 3 bases, with 6 bases left between them. CDR3 protein: CATSDPGTDTQYF. For the CDR3, the DNA is TGTGCCACCAGTGATCCGGGAACAGATACGCAGTATTTT.

The rearrangement joins TRBV10-3 to TRBJ1-1; 8 bases agree with TRBD1. The CDR3 loop spans 14 amino acids. After removal of 4 bases from V and 3 bases from J, the junction contained 4 bases not matched to a gene. The germline V gene has CDR1 ENHRY and CDR2 SYGVKD. CDR3 in DNA: TGTGCCATCAGTGCTACACAGGGGGACACTGAAGCTTTCTTT. This encodes CAISATQGDTEAFF.

In this sample, this clonotype turned up a few times. The chain couples TRBV15 to TRBJ2-2; TRBD2 matches 9 bases. The CDR3 is 16 amino acids. V lost 1 base and J lost 4; bases outside the gene matches: 4. Germline CDR1 is LNHNV and CDR2 is YYDKDF (reference sequence). CDR3 sequence reads: CATSRAGGRGTGELFF. CDR3 nucleotides: TGTGCCACCAGCAGAGCGGGCGGGAGGGGCACCGGGGAGCTGTTTTTT.

A few counts support this clonotype. The chain joins TRBV24-1 to TRBJ1-2, with 7 bases lining up with TRBD1. Germline-derived CDR1 and CDR2 are KGHDR and SFDVKD. Trimming at V came to 6 bases and at J to 0 bases, leaving 3 bases not matched to a gene. The CDR3 is made up of 14 amino acids. CDR3 loop: CATSQGDTNYGYTF. In nucleotides, the CDR3 is TGTGCCACCAGTCAGGGGGATACTAACTATGGCTACACCTTC.

Points on this clonotype: A much larger clone differs by one base, so this may be a read error. The gene calls are TRBV11-3 and TRBJ2-7, with D unclear. Germline V CDR1 and CDR2: SGHNT, YENEEA. The CDR3 totals 15 residues. CDR3 nucleotides: TGTGCCAGCAGCTTAGGGGCAGTTCCTTCCTACGAGCAGCACTTC. Its translation is CASSLGAVPSYEQHF.

The V call is TRBV7-2, the J call TRBJ1-2; 7 bases are shared with TRBD1. The CDR3 extends over 14 amino acids. After removal of 4 bases from V and 5 bases from J, the junction contained 7 bases not matched to a gene. Germline CDR1 reads SGHTA; CDR2 reads FQGNSA. CDR3 amino acids: CASSWDSSLYGYTF. CDR3 coding DNA: TGTGCCAGCAGCTGGGACAGTTCTCTATATGGCTACACCTTC.

This clonotype was found a few times. This rearrangement joins TRBV20-1 to TRBJ2-1; D not resolved. CDR1 is DFQATT, CDR2 SNEGSKA, per germline (reference sequence). The CDR3 extends over 11 amino acids. Deletions cut 1 base from V and 8 bases from J, with 6 bases between. CDR3 loop: CSARGYDEQFF. The CDR3 nucleotides read TGCAGTGCTAGAGGGTACGATGAGCAGTTCTTC.

This clonotype has just a few counts. The genes are TRBV6-1 and TRBJ1-1, with D unresolved. The CDR3 runs to 15 residues. V lost 6 bases and J lost 4, with 18 bases in between. Germline values: CDR1 MNHNS, CDR2 SASEGT. Here the CDR3 reads CASRFYSASITEAFF. In DNA, the CDR3 is TGTGCCAGCAGATTTTACAGCGCCTCAATCACTGAAGCTTTCTTT.

J is TRBJ1-5 and V is TRBV12-3 or TRBV12-4; D is unclear. The ends were cut back, 4 bases at V and 1 base at J, with 11 bases in the middle. CDR3 size: 15 residues. CDR3 region: CASSYGRISNQPQHF. The CDR3 DNA reads TGTGCCAGCAGTTATGGCAGGATAAGCAATCAGCCCCAGCATTTT.

The sample holds a few counts of this clonotype. The V gene is TRBV6-2 or TRBV6-3, the J gene TRBJ1-2, with 9 bases aligning to TRBD1. With 7 bases clipped from V and 2 bases from J, the junction kept 8 bases outside the gene matches. The CDR3 totals 15 residues. Germline V lookup: CDR1 MNHEY, CDR2 SVGEGT. The CDR3 nucleotides are TGTGCCAGCAAAGACGGACAGGGGAGCAACTATGGCTACACCTTC. Amino acid sequence: CASKDGQGSNYGYTF.

The chain employs TRBV4-3 and TRBJ1-2, with 7 bases lining up with TRBD1. Germline CDR1 is LGHNA and CDR2 is YSLEER. The CDR3 covers 14 residues. V shed 0 bases and J 7 bases; nucleotides not matched to a gene: 5. CDR3 DNA: TGCGCCAGCAGCCAAGATTCGTCAGGGGGTGGCTACACCTTC. Translated: CASSQDSSGGGYTF.

The rearrangement uses TRBV15 and TRBJ1-3, with D possibly being TRBD1 (6 bases). From germline, CDR1 is LNHNV and CDR2 YYDKDF (reference sequence). This CDR3 is 15 amino acids long. V shed 0 bases and J shed 4 bases, with 10 bases lying between them. Here the CDR3 DNA reads TGTGCCACCAGCAGAGACAGGGGAGGCGGAAACACCATATATTTT. Translation gives CATSRDRGGGNTIYF. The full variable domain, rest sourced from reference TRBV15 and TRBJ1-3, is DAMVIQNPRYQVTQFGKPVTLSCSQTLNHNVMYWYQQKSSQAPKLLFHYYDKDFNNEADTPDNFQSRRPNTSFCFLDIRSPGLGDTAMYLCATSRDRGGGNTIYFGEGSWLTVV.

V gene TRBV12-3 or TRBV12-4 combines with J gene TRBJ1-1; no definite D call. The ends were cut back, 3 bases at V and 0 bases at J, with 5 bases in the middle. CDR3 length equals 13 residues. This CDR3 reads CASSLFLNTEAFF. For the CDR3, the DNA is TGTGCCAGCAGTTTGTTTCTGAACACTGAAGCTTTCTTT.

The rearrangement uses TRBV7-2 and TRBJ1-1, with a tentative D call TRBD1 (6 bases). Per the germline V gene, CDR1 is SGHTA and CDR2 is FQGNSA. The CDR3 has 14 residues. V dropped 2 bases and J dropped 3 bases, with 10 bases sitting between them. For the CDR3, the DNA is TGTGCCAGCAGCTTATTGGGGGCGCACACTGAAGCTTTCTTT. Its translation is CASSLLGAHTEAFF.

The genes are TRBV9 and TRBJ1-5, with no clear D. Germline-derived CDR1 and CDR2 are SGDLS and YYNGEE. V was trimmed by 7 bases and J by 7 bases, leaving 18 bases between them. CDR3 length equals 14 residues. CDR3 DNA sequence: TGTGCCAGCGCGGGCAGTCCGGATGAACAGCCCCAGCATTTT. Translating gives CASAGSPDEQPQHF.

This clonotype was counted between two and nine times. This rearrangement joins TRBV6-1 to TRBJ2-2; tentatively, D is TRBD2 (6 bases). CDR3 length equals 14 residues. Germline V gives CDR1 MNHNS, CDR2 SASEGT. V lost 7 bases, J lost 3 bases, and 12 bases lay in between. The CDR3 nucleotides are TGTGCCAGCACCCGGGAGAGGGACACCGGGGAGCTGTTTTTT. It translates to CASTRERDTGELFF.

The DNA for the CDR3 is TGTGCCATCAGTGACGAGGTGAGATCCCAAGAGACCCAGTACTTC. This translates into CAISDEVRSQETQYF. The chain joins TRBV10-3 to TRBJ2-5; D is undetermined. Germline CDR1 is ENHRY and CDR2 is SYGVKD. This CDR3 contains 15 residues. Trimming removed 3 bases from V and 1 base from J, with 12 bases in between.

This chain uses TRBV15 with TRBJ1-4; D not certain. There are 14 residues in the CDR3. From germline, CDR1 is LNHNV and CDR2 YYDKDF (reference sequence). V lost 5 bases and J lost 8, with 15 bases in between. Here the CDR3 DNA reads TGTGCCACCAGCGGACGGGCAACGGGGGAAAAACTGTTTTTT. As protein: CATSGRATGEKLFF.